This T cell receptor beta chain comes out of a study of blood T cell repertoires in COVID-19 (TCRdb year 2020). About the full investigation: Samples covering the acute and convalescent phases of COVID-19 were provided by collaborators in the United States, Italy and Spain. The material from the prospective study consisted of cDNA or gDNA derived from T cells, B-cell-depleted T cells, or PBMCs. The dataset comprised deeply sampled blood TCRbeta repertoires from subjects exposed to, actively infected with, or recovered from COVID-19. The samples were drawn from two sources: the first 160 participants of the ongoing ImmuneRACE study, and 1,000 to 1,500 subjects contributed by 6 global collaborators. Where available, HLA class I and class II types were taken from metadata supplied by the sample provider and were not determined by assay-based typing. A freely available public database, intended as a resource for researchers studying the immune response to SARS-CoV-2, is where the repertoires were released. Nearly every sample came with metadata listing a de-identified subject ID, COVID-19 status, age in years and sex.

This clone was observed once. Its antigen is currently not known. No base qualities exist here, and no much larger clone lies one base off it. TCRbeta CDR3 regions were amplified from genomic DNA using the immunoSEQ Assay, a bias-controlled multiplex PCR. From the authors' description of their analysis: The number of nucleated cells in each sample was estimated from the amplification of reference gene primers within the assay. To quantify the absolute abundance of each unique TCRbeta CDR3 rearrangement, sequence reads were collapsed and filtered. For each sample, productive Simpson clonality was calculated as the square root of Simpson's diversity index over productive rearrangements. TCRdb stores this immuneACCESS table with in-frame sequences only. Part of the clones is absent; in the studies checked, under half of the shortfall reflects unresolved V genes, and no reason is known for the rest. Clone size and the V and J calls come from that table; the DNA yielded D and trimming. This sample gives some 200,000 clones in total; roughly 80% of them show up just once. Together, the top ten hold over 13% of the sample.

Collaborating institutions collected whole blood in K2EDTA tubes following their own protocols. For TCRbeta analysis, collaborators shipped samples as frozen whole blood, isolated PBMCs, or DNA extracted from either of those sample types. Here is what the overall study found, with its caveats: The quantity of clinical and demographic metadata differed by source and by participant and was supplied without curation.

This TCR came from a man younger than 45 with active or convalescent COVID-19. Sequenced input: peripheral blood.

The DNA sequence is given as TGTGCCAGCAGTGCACTTGACAGGATCTCTGGAAACACCATATATTTT. This yields the protein CASSALDRISGNTIYF. The receptor chain draws on TRBV28 and TRBJ1-3; possibly the D gene is TRBD1, per 6 matching bases. The germline V gene sets CDR1 to MDHEN and CDR2 to SYDVKM. V loses 5 bases of germline sequence and J loses 0 bases, and the interval between the two ends is 14 bases. Spanning cysteine to phenylalanine, the CDR3 consists of 16 amino acids. The sequence is cut down to CDR3 DNA, 48 bases in frame from base 1.